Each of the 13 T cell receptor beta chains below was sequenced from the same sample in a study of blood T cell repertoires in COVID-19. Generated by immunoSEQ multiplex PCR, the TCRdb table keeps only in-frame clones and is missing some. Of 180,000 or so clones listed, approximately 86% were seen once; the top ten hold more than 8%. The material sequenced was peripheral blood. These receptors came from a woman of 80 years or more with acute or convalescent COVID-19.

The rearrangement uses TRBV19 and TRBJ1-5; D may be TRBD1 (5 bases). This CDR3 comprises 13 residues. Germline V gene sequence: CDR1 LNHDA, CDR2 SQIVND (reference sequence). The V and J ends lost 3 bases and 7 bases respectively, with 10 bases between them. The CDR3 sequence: CASSMGGMQPQHF. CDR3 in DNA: TGTGCCAGTAGTATGGGGGGGATGCAGCCCCAGCATTTT.

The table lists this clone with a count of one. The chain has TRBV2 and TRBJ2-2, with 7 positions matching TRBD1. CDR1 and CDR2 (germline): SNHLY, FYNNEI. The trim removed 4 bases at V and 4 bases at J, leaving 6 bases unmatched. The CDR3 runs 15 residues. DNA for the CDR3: TGTGCCAGCAGTGGGGACAGTTCCTTCACCGGGGAGCTGTTTTTT. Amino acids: CASSGDSSFTGELFF.

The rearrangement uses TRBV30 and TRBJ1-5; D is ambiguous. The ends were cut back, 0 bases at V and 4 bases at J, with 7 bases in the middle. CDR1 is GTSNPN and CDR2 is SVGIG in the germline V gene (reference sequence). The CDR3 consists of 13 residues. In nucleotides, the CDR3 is TGTGCCTGGAGTGTGAGCTCTAATCAGCCCCAGCATTTT. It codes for CAWSVSSNQPQHF.

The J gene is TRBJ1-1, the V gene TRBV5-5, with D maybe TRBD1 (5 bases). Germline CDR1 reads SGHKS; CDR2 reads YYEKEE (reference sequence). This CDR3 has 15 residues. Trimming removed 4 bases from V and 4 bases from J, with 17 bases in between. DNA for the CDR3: TGTGCCAGCAGCCCCAGCGGGTCGGGGGGCACTGAAGCTTTCTTT. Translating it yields CASSPSGSGGTEAFF.

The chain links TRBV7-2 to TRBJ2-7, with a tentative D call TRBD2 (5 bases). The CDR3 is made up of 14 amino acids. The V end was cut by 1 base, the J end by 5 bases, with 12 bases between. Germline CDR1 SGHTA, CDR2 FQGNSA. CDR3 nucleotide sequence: TGTGCCAGCAGCTTAGGTGGTAGCGACCACGAGCAGTACTTC. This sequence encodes CASSLGGSDHEQYF. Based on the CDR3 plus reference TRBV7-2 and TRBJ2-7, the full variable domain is GAGVSQSPSNKVTEKGKDVELRCDPISGHTALYWYRQSLGQGLEFLIYFQGNSAPDKSGLPSDRFSAERTGGSVSTLTIQRTQQEDSAVYLCASSLGGSDHEQYFGPGTRLTVT.

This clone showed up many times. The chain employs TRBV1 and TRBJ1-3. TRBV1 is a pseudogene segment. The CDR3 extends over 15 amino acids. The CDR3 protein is CTSSQDLGSGNTIYF. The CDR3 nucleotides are TGCACCAGCAGCCAAGATCTAGGATCCGGAAACACCATATATTTT.

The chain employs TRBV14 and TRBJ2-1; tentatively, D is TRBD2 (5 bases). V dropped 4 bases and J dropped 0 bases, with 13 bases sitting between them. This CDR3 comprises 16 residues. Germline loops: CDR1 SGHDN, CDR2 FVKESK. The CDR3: CASSRTGASSYNEQFF. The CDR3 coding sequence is TGTGCCAGCAGCCGGACTGGCGCCAGCTCCTACAATGAGCAGTTCTTC.

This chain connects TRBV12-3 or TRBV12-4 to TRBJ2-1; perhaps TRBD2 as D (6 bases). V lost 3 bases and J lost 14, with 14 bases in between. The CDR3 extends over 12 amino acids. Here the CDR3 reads CASSFRGLGEFF. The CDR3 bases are TGTGCCAGCAGTTTTAGGGGACTCGGCGAGTTCTTC.

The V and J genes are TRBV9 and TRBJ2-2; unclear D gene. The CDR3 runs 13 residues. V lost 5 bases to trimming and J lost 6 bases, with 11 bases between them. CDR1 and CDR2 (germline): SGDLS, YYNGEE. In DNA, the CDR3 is TGTGCCAGCAGTATCCTTCCGGCCGGGGAGCTGTTTTTT. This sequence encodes CASSILPAGELFF.

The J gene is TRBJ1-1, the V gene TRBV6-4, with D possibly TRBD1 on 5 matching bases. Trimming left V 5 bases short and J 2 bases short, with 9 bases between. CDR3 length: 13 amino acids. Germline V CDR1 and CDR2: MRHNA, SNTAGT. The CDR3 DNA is TGTGCCAGCAGTACACAGGCAAACACTGAAGCTTTCTTT. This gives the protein CASSTQANTEAFF.

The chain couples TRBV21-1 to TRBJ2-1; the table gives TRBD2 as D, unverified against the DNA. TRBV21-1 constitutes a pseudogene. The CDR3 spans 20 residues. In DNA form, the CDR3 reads TGTGCCCGCAGCGGTACTAGGGTCCCCGAAAGGGTCGGCTCCTACAATGAGCAGTTCTTC. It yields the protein CARSGTRVPERVGSYNEQFF.

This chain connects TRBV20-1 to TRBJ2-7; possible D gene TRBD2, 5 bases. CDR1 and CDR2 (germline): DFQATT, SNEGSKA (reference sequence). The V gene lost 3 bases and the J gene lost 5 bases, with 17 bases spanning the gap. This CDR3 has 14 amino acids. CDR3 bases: TGCAGTGCTAGTCAGGACCCCGGAGGCAACGAGCAGTACTTC. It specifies CSASQDPGGNEQYF.

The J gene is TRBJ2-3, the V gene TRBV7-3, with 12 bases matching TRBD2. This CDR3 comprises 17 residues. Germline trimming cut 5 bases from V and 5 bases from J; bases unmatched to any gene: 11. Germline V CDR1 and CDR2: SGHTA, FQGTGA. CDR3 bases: TGTGCCAGCAGCCCAACCTCCGGGACTAGCGGGTTAGATACGCAGTATTTT. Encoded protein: CASSPTSGTSGLDTQYF.